This T cell receptor beta chain is drawn from a study of vaccination and CD4 T cells after COVID-19. On the study more broadly: Treatment of control cultures consisted of a CEFX pool, an HIV-1 Nef pool, or no peptide. Broader study findings: Detection of a median around 86% of reactive clones in convalescent patients was confined to the period after vaccination.

In regard to this clonotype: Its target is unknown.

The CDR3 covers 11 residues. The germline gives CDR1 DFQATT, CDR2 SNEGSKA (reference sequence). Trimming cost V 6 bases and J 6 bases; bases outside gene matches: 4. Treatment described: 10-day PBMC culture with coronavirus spike peptide pools or control peptides (ViraFEST assay). The Oncomine TCR Beta short-read assay sequenced DNA from cultured CD4+ T cells. Extraction of genomic DNA was performed on cultured CD4+ T cells. TCRdb recomputed calls from the PCR reads with MiXCR, one row per CDR3 protein. This table holds some 16,000 distinct CDR3 sequences, about 53% found once. The chain is built from TRBV20-1 and TRBJ2-7, with 8 nucleotides matching TRBD1. The clonotype comes from a human donor with COVID-19. The specimen comprised cultured CD4+ T cells from blood, sampled after SARS-CoV-2 vaccination. The CDR3 DNA follows: TGCAGTGCGAGACAGGGGCGCGAGCAGTACTTC. It yields the protein CSARQGREQYF.